This TCR beta chain was found in a study of technical replicates of blood from a handful of donors. Repertoires were generated with immunoSEQ multiplex PCR, while TCRdb's copy carries only in-frame clones and drops some. The sample records some 84,000 clones, 91% being singletons. CDR3 size: 10 residues. CDR1 DFQATT and CDR2 SNEGSKA come from the germline V gene (reference sequence). Trimming shortened V by 4 bases and J by 3 bases, and 3 bases separated the two germline ends. In its sample, this clone was seen once. J is TRBJ2-5 and V is TRBV20-1; the D is unclear. Sequences were obtained from T cells isolated from PBMCs. This receptor was obtained from a human donor in good health. This chain's CDR3 is CSATEETQYF. The CDR3, as DNA: TGCAGTGCTACAGAAGAGACCCAGTACTTC.